The 24 T cell receptor beta chains below all came from one sample that was sequenced in a study of Graves' ophthalmopathy and Graves' hyperthyroidism listed by TCRdb under 2018. TCRdb shows the sequencer as Illumina HiSeq 2000. TCR beta CDR3 regions were amplified from RNA transcripts for repertoire sequencing. A first-round RT-PCR used HTBI primers with the Qiagen OneStep RT-PCR kit, followed by a second-round multiplex PCR, size selection and purification. The public sequencing data were trimmed at Q25 with fastp and processed into clonotypes with MiXCR by TCRdb, which kept only in-frame beta chains. CDR3 protein sequences are deduplicated, and each keeps its most common genes and DNA. This sample lists 240,000 or so distinct CDR3 sequences; around 42% were detected once. 40% to 55% of the sample comes from the top ten. Sequencing was carried out using peripheral blood. The receptors come from an adult man with Graves' ophthalmopathy.

This clonotype appeared a few times. The CDR3 is CSVVRDMNTEAFF. In DNA, the CDR3 is TGCAGCGTTGTAAGGGACATGAACACTGAAGCTTTCTTT. This rearrangement joins TRBV29-1 to TRBJ1-1, with D maybe TRBD1 (6 bases). This CDR3 spans 13 amino acids. Germline values: CDR1 SQVTM, CDR2 ANQGSEA. Trimming shortened V by 4 bases and J by 0 bases, and 9 bases separated the two germline ends.

The chain couples TRBV12-3 or TRBV12-4 to TRBJ2-2; 8 nucleotides line up with TRBD2. The CDR3 consists of 14 residues. V lost 0 bases to trimming and J lost 7 bases; unmatched junction nucleotides: 1. The CDR3 here is CASSLAREGGELFF. The CDR3 DNA is TGTGCCAGCAGTTTAGCTCGGGAGGGCGGGGAGCTGTTTTTT.

The sample holds a few counts of this clonotype. One end of the junction varies from germline; a read error may be responsible. This sequence joins TRBV10-3 and TRBJ2-7; D ambiguous. Germline assignment: CDR1 ENHRY and CDR2 SYGVKD. The CDR3 covers 12 residues. The CDR3 sequence is CASSVRTYEQYF. The CDR3 DNA reads as TGTGCCAGCAGTGTCCGCACCTACGAGCAGTACTTC.

The CDR3 sequence: CASSRGSREPQHF. In nucleotides, the CDR3 is TGTGCCAGCAGCCGCGGCTCTCGGGAGCCCCAGCATTTT. The chain employs TRBV7-9 and TRBJ1-5; no definite D call. This CDR3 has 13 amino acids. Trimming cost V 5 bases and J 8 bases, with 13 bases left between them. The germline gives CDR1 SEHNR, CDR2 FQNEAQ (reference sequence).

With respect to this clonotype: The conserved final phenylalanine or tryptophan is absent from the CDR3, which likely points to a read error. The chain employs TRBV5-1 and TRBJ2-6; 7 bases are a match to TRBD1. Germline V gene lookup returns CDR1 SGHRS and CDR2 YFSETQ. The junction had 10 bases not matched to a gene; V was cut back by 4 bases and J by 3 bases. There are 17 residues in the CDR3. The CDR3 DNA sequence: TGCGCCAGCAGCCCGGGACAGCCCCCAGGTGGGGCCAACGTCCTGACTCTC. It codes for CASSPGQPPGGANVLTL.

The chain combines TRBV7-2 with TRBJ1-5; 9 positions match TRBD1. CDR1 SGHTA and CDR2 FQGNSA come from the germline V gene. V shed 6 bases, J shed 5 bases, and the junction held 8 bases outside the gene matches. The CDR3 length is 15 residues. CDR3 region: CASSAGTGYHQPQHF. CDR3 nucleotides: TGTGCCAGCAGTGCCGGGACAGGGTACCATCAGCCCCAGCATTTT.

The rearrangement uses TRBV2 and TRBJ2-7; TRBD1 or TRBD2 may be the D gene (5 bases each). CDR3 length: 15 amino acids. CDR1 is SNHLY, CDR2 FYNNEI, per germline. V dropped 1 base and J dropped 0 bases, with 10 bases sitting between them. CDR3 sequence reads: CASSEGEGLSYEQYF. The CDR3 DNA reads as TGTGCCAGCAGTGAAGGTGAGGGGCTCTCCTACGAGCAGTACTTC.

The CDR3 region has the DNA TGTGCCAGCAGCCAAGACCAGGGAGCGGGAGAGCAGTACTTC. Translated, it gives CASSQDQGAGEQYF. The chain uses TRBV3-1 and TRBJ2-7; TRBD2 agrees at 7 bases. This CDR3 has 14 amino acids. V was pared by 0 bases and J by 7 bases, with 6 bases of the junction left unmatched. The V gene's germline CDR1 is LGHDT and CDR2 YNNKEL (reference sequence).

This clonotype was seen only a few times. The genes are TRBV7-2 and TRBJ2-2; 9 bases match TRBD2. V was clipped by 4 bases and J by 6 bases; unmatched bases: 9. This CDR3 is built from 16 residues. Germline CDR1 is SGHTA and CDR2 is FQGNSA. The CDR3 loop reads CASSSQPSGMAGELFF. CDR3 coding DNA: TGTGCCAGCAGCTCCCAGCCTAGCGGGATGGCCGGGGAGCTGTTTTTT.

The chain employs TRBV20-1 and TRBJ2-7; 15 bases agree with TRBD2. CDR1 and CDR2 (germline): DFQATT, SNEGSKA (reference sequence). The CDR3 sequence is 17 residues long. Losses at the gene ends were 3 bases for V and 0 bases for J; bases not matched to a gene: 6. DNA of the CDR3: TGCAGTGCTAGGATGGGACTAGCGGGAGGAAGCTCCTACGAGCAGTACTTC. This translates into CSARMGLAGGSSYEQYF.

The chain is built from TRBV7-6 and TRBJ2-2; D call uncertain. Germline assignment: CDR1 SGHVS and CDR2 FNYEAQ. This CDR3 has 17 amino acids. V lost 5 bases to trimming and J lost 0 bases, with 16 bases between them. In nucleotides, the CDR3 is TGTGCCAGCAGCCAAGTGTCCCGTAGCTCGAACACCGGGGAGCTGTTTTTT. Translating gives CASSQVSRSSNTGELFF.

The chain has TRBV29-1 and TRBJ2-3; 8 positions match TRBD2. This CDR3 has 15 residues. Germline CDR1 is SQVTM and CDR2 is ANQGSEA. The J segment lost 0 bases and the V segment lost 3 bases, leaving 5 bases of the junction unmatched. Here the CDR3 reads CSVDPAGASTDTQYF. DNA for the CDR3: TGCAGCGTTGACCCAGCGGGGGCGAGCACAGATACGCAGTATTTT.

The CDR3 spells CAIGGQGSYEQYF. Here the CDR3 DNA reads TGTGCCATCGGGGGACAGGGATCCTACGAGCAGTACTTC. This rearrangement joins TRBV10-3 to TRBJ2-7; 9 positions agree with TRBD1. Germline CDR1 and CDR2: ENHRY and SYGVKD. Trimming took 8 bases from V and 1 from J; bases not matched to a gene: 3. This CDR3 is 13 amino acids long.

This clonotype has only one observation. A read error may account for a junction end that differs from germline. V and J are TRBV28 and TRBJ1-6; TRBD1 matches 7 bases. The CDR3 has 15 residues. Germline V CDR1 and CDR2: MDHEN, SYDVKM. CDR3 protein: CASSPRQGYSSPLHF. The DNA of the CDR3 is TGTGCCAGCAGTCCTCGACAGGGCTATAGTTCACCCCTCCACTTT.

At least ten counts were recorded for this clonotype. V gene TRBV20-1 combines with J gene TRBJ1-1; perhaps TRBD1 as D (6 bases). CDR3 length: 14 amino acids. The V gene lost 3 bases and the J gene lost 3 bases, with 14 bases spanning the gap. Germline lookup yields CDR1 DFQATT and CDR2 SNEGSKA (reference sequence). The CDR3 here is CSARDRDMYTEAFF. The CDR3 bases are TGCAGTGCTAGGGACCGGGACATGTACACTGAAGCTTTCTTT.

V is TRBV7-6 and J is TRBJ2-7; tentative D call: TRBD1 (5 bases). V was shortened by 1 base and J by 2 bases, with 9 bases between the two germline ends. This CDR3 is built from 14 residues. Germline V gene lookup returns CDR1 SGHVS and CDR2 FNYEAQ. The CDR3 sequence is CASSLEGVAYEQYF. The CDR3 DNA is TGTGCCAGCAGCTTAGAAGGGGTCGCCTACGAGCAGTACTTC.

This clonotype showed up just a few times. The rearrangement joins TRBV6-6 to TRBJ1-6, with unresolved D. In germline, CDR1 is MNHNY, CDR2 SVGAGI (reference sequence). CDR3 length equals 15 residues. Trimming pared 6 bases from V and 10 bases from J, leaving 19 bases between. The CDR3: CASSSGRADDSPLHF. The CDR3 bases are TGTGCCAGCAGCTCCGGGAGGGCGGACGACTCACCCCTCCACTTT.

V is TRBV2 and J is TRBJ1-2; 9 positions agree with TRBD1. There are 17 residues in the CDR3. The junction had 7 bases not matched to a gene; V was cut back by 0 bases and J by 2 bases. The germline V gene has CDR1 SNHLY and CDR2 FYNNEI. The CDR3 protein is CASSEAVDRGVNYGYTF. The CDR3 DNA sequence: TGTGCCAGCAGTGAAGCAGTGGACAGGGGCGTAAACTATGGCTACACCTTC.

This clonotype showed up many times. The chain carries TRBV24-1 and TRBJ2-2, with TRBD1 as a possible D gene (6 bases). This CDR3 spans 15 amino acids. Trimming shortened V by 4 bases and J by 3 bases, and 11 bases separated the two germline ends. Per the germline V gene, CDR1 is KGHDR and CDR2 is SFDVKD. CDR3: CATSDQGFDTGELFF. Here the CDR3 DNA reads TGTGCCACCAGTGACCAGGGGTTCGACACCGGGGAGCTGTTTTTT.

Written as DNA, the CDR3 is TGTGCCAGCAGTTCCCCCCGCGTGGCCTACTATGGCTACACCTTC. Its translation is CASSSPRVAYYGYTF. The chain couples TRBV2 to TRBJ1-2; no firm D call. Trimming stripped 5 bases from V and 3 bases from J, with 16 bases between. The CDR3 consists of 15 residues. CDR1 is SNHLY, CDR2 FYNNEI, per germline.

The CDR3 DNA reads TGTGCCAGCAGCGTCCGACAGGGGGCATGGGAGGCCCAGTACTTC. Its protein product is CASSVRQGAWEAQYF. The rearrangement joins TRBV9 to TRBJ2-5, with 10 bases fitting TRBD1. The J segment lost 9 bases and the V segment lost 2 bases, leaving 10 bases of the junction unmatched. The CDR3 has 15 amino acids. The germline gives CDR1 SGDLS, CDR2 YYNGEE.

In regard to this clonotype: A much larger clone differs by one base, so this may be a read error. V gene TRBV10-3 combines with J gene TRBJ1-1, with 10 bases that match TRBD1. J was trimmed by 6 bases and V by 4 bases; bases with no gene match: 8. The CDR3 sequence is 15 residues long. CDR1 and CDR2 from the germline V gene are ENHRY and SYGVKD. The CDR3: CAISGWDRGDPEAFF. Here the CDR3 DNA reads TGTGCCATCAGTGGGTGGGACAGGGGAGACCCTGAAGCTTTCTTT.

This rearrangement joins TRBV20-1 to TRBJ2-7; D not resolved. The CDR3 totals 15 residues. V was shortened by 0 bases and J by 2 bases, with 14 bases between the two germline ends. The germline V gene has CDR1 DFQATT and CDR2 SNEGSKA (reference sequence). The CDR3 nucleotides are TGCAGTGCTAGAGATCTTACAGTCCCAGCCTACGAGCAGTACTTC. This sequence encodes CSARDLTVPAYEQYF.

V and J are TRBV2 and TRBJ2-2; 7 bases agree with TRBD1. This CDR3 contains 16 residues. V was clipped by 6 bases and J by 2 bases; unmatched bases: 9. Germline CDR1 SNHLY, CDR2 FYNNEI. DNA of the CDR3: TGTGCCAGCAGCAGGGACAGCTCCTTCAACACCGGGGAGCTGTTTTTT. Its translation: CASSRDSSFNTGELFF. Together with reference TRBV2 and TRBJ2-2, the CDR3 gives the full variable domain: EPEVTQTPSHQVTQMGQEVILRCVPISNHLYFYWYRQILGQKVEFLVSFYNNEISEKSEIFDDQFSVERPDGSNFTLKIRSTKLEDSAMYFCASSRDSSFNTGELFFGEGSRLTVL.